The 10 T cell receptor beta chains listed next were all sequenced from one sample in a study of identical twins (dated by TCRdb to 2016 to 2017). The method was 5' RACE. TCRdb records Illumina HiSeq 2000 as the sequencer. TCRdb reran the public reads through fastp at Q25 and MiXCR, keeping productive beta chains. Identical CDR3 protein sequences are pooled into one entry, listed with their most common genes and DNA. The sample table shows some 690,000 distinct CDR3 sequences, and less than 25% are seen once. More than 4% of the sample rests with the top ten. These same records also appear under a second study, on T cells expressing NK-cell markers.

Sequencing was performed on PBMCs. The receptors shown here come from a woman younger than 35 in good health.

This clonotype has ten or more counts. The CDR3 protein is CASSRQGRQGTDTQYF. CDR3 DNA: TGTGCCAGCAGCCGACAGGGGAGGCAAGGCACAGATACGCAGTATTTT. The chain uses TRBV6-1 and TRBJ2-3; 8 bases line up with TRBD1. CDR3 length equals 16 residues. The ends lost 6 bases at V and 1 base at J; junction bases unmatched: 9. CDR1 and CDR2 (germline): MNHNS, SASEGT.

The chain couples TRBV28 to TRBJ2-6; 9 bases fit TRBD1. This CDR3 is built from 17 residues. V shed 4 bases and J 4 bases; nucleotides not matched to a gene: 8. Germline V gene data show CDR1 as MDHEN and CDR2 as SYDVKM. The CDR3 DNA reads TGTGCCAGCAGTTCCGGGACAGGGTCTTTCGGGGCCAACGTCCTGACTTTC. This sequence encodes CASSSGTGSFGANVLTF.

The chain links TRBV4-3 to TRBJ2-7; TRBD2 aligns across 8 bases. The CDR3 extends over 18 amino acids. V trimming: 5 bases; J trimming: 2 bases; junction bases outside the gene matches: 17. Germline CDR1 is LGHNA and CDR2 is YSLEER. As DNA, the CDR3 is TGCGCCAGCAGCAAAGGACAAGGGTTAAGCGGGAGTCCCTACGAGCAGTACTTC. As protein: CASSKGQGLSGSPYEQYF.

The V call is TRBV7-6, the J call TRBJ2-7; 7 bases align to TRBD1. CDR3 length: 14 amino acids. V dropped 5 bases and J dropped 2; count of bases not matched to a gene: 6. From germline, CDR1 is SGHVS and CDR2 FNYEAQ. Here the CDR3 reads CASSALTGTYEQYF. The CDR3 nucleotides are TGTGCCAGCAGCGCATTGACAGGGACCTACGAGCAGTACTTC. Looking up the rest from reference TRBV7-6 and TRBJ2-7 gives the full variable domain: GAGVSQSPRYKVTKRGQDVALRCDPISGHVSLYWYRQALGQGPEFLTYFNYEAQQDKSGLPNDRFSAERPEGSISTLTIQRTEQRDSAMYRCASSALTGTYEQYFGPGTRLTVT.

This clonotype was observed many times. The chain carries TRBV20-1 and TRBJ2-3; D is perhaps TRBD1 or TRBD2 (6 bases each). CDR1 is DFQATT and CDR2 is SNEGSKA in the germline V gene (reference sequence). The CDR3 runs 12 residues. V was clipped by 6 bases and J by 3 bases, with 10 bases between them. CDR3 sequence: CSAGGRTDTQYF. The DNA for the CDR3 is TGCAGTGCCGGGGGCAGGACAGATACGCAGTATTTT.

There are many counts of this clonotype. The V call is TRBV20-1, the J call TRBJ2-5, with 8 bases fitting TRBD2. Germline V gene data show CDR1 as DFQATT and CDR2 as SNEGSKA (reference sequence). This CDR3 spans 14 amino acids. Losses at the gene ends were 3 bases for V and 2 bases for J; bases not matched to a gene: 5. This CDR3 is CSASAGGYQETQYF. The CDR3 coding sequence is TGCAGTGCTAGCGCGGGAGGCTATCAAGAGACCCAGTACTTC.

This clonotype was recorded a few times. This chain uses TRBV4-3 with TRBJ2-1, with 12 bases identical to TRBD2. The CDR3 sequence is 18 residues long. Germline V gene data show CDR1 as LGHNA and CDR2 as YSLEER. Trimming at V came to 0 bases and at J to 5 bases, leaving 8 bases not matched to a gene. CDR3 residues: CASSQDGQLAGGNNEQFF. The DNA for the CDR3 is TGCGCCAGCAGCCAAGATGGGCAACTAGCGGGAGGAAACAATGAGCAGTTCTTC.

This clonotype came up a few times. This chain links TRBV20-1 with TRBJ1-5, with 9 bases matching TRBD1. The CDR3 is 15 residues long. Germline V CDR1 and CDR2: DFQATT, SNEGSKA (reference sequence). V trimming: 3 bases; J trimming: 2 bases; junction bases outside the gene matches: 5. CDR3: CSARGTGLGNQPQHF. The DNA of the CDR3 is TGCAGTGCTAGGGGGACAGGGCTAGGCAATCAGCCCCAGCATTTT.

The V gene is TRBV29-1, the J gene TRBJ2-3, with a tentative D call TRBD2 (6 bases). The germline V gene has CDR1 SQVTM and CDR2 ANQGSEA. This CDR3 spans 11 amino acids. The ends were cut back, 6 bases at V and 9 bases at J, with 13 bases in the middle. CDR3 sequence reads: CSVETGETQYF. CDR3 DNA sequence: TGCAGCGTGGAGACGGGGGAAACGCAGTATTTT.

This chain's CDR3 is CASGHEVAGELFF. For the CDR3, the DNA is TGCGCCAGCGGACACGAGGTCGCCGGGGAGCTGTTTTTT. The chain is built from TRBV10-2 and TRBJ2-2, with D possibly being TRBD1 (5 bases). Germline CDR1 reads WSHSY; CDR2 reads SAAADI. The CDR3 is 13 amino acids. Trimming left V 8 bases short and J 6 bases short, with 13 bases between.